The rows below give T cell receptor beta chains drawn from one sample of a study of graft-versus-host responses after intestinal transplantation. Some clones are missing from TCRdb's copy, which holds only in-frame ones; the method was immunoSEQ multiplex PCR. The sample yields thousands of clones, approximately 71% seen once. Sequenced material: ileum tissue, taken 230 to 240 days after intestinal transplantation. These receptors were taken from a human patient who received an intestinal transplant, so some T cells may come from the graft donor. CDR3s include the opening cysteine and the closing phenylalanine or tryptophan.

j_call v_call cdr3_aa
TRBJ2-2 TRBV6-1 CASKGRGDTGELFF
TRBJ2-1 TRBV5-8 CASSLVTSGLYNEQFF
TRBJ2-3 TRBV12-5 CASGLGERGDTDTQYF
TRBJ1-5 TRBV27 CASSLVEGWEDQPQHF
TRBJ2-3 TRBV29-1 CSVTGGPEDTQYF
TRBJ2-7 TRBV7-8 CASSTRQGSYEQYF
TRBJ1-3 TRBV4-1 CASSQERSGSSGNTIYF
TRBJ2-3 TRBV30 CAFESGVGTDTQYF
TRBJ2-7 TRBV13 CASSLRLGVSYEQYF
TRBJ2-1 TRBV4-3 CASSQDPAGTYNEQFF
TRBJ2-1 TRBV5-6 CASSLVRDYNEQFF
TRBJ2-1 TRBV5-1 CASSLGRDNEQFF
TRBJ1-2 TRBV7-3 CASSLLQGNYGYTF
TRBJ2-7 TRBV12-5 CASGLKRGGTDRAGQYF
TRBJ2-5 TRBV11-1 CASSLGLRGGLGTQYF
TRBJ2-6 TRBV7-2 CASSPGQRTSGANVLTF
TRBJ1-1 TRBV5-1 CASRGFLNTEAFF
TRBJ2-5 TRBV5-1 CASSLSPANQETQYF
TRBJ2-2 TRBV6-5 CASSYRQNTGELFF
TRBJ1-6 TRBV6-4 CASSSGTANSPLHF
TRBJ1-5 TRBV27 CASSRGSGQPQHF
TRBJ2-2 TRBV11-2 CASSPGLAGGRTGELFF
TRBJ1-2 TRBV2 CASSEAALDYGYTF
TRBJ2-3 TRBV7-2 CASSLFARAGDTQYF
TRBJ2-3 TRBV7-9 CASSLQQSTDTQYF
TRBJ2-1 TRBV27 CASSLGTSYNEQFF
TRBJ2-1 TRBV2 CASIQGARVRYNEQFF
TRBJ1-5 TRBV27 CASSLAGGHQPQHF
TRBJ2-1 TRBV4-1 CASSQEQTSGAYNEQFF
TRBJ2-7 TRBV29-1 CSAVGSYEQYF
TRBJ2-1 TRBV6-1 CASSVEIHNEQFF
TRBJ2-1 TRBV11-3 CASNAKGGSYNEQFF
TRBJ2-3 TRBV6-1 CASSETRTGAPTDTQYF
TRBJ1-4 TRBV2 CASSADRQEKLFF
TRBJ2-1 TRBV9 CASSGGFSYNEQFF
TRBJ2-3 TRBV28 CASSKSPAVVAPQEVGDTQYF
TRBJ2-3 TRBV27 CASSFTGMVPSTDTQYF
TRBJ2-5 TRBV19 CASSPRWTETQYF
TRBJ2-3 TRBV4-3 CASSQDPPGLAADTQYF
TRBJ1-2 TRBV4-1 CASSQVGQGAHYGYTF